These T cell receptor beta chains were read from a single sample in a study of T cell changes during pregnancy in multiple sclerosis. Profiled with immunoSEQ multiplex PCR; TCRdb holds only in-frame clones, not every one. The sample contains 25,000 to 30,000 clones, around 90% of which appear only once. The sequences come from CD4+ T cells from peripheral blood mononuclear cells, collected in the first trimester of pregnancy. The receptor source for this set is a female donor in good health, enrolled as a control in a pregnancy study. CDR3s include the opening cysteine and the closing phenylalanine or tryptophan. Fields, in order: J gene, V gene, CDR3 protein.

TRBJ1-3 | TRBV5-6 | CASSLDRPSGNTIYF
TRBJ2-5 | TRBV7-7 | CASSLGQFQETQYF
TRBJ2-1 | TRBV5-6 | CASSKGQPDLNEQFF
TRBJ2-1 | TRBV9 | CASGGVAGYNEQFF
TRBJ1-1 | TRBV4-3 | CASSQDAGRRGNTEAFF
TRBJ1-4 | TRBV7-9 | CASSLKQGAEKLFF
TRBJ1-2 | TRBV30 | CAWIPGQGFGYTF
TRBJ1-1 | TRBV29-1 | CSASTGANTEAFF
TRBJ2-5 | TRBV28 | CASSTGQAETQYF
TRBJ1-5 | TRBV19 | CASTVQGTVVQPQHF
TRBJ1-2 | TRBV19 | CASSIEAGLSTNYGYTF
TRBJ2-7 | TRBV19 | CASSEGTSAEQYF
TRBJ2-3 | TRBV11-2 | CASSLAAGDTQYF
TRBJ1-2 | TRBV30 | CAWSGQGAQDYGYTF
TRBJ1-4 | TRBV4-2 | CASEVGSGTNEKLFF
TRBJ2-7 | TRBV5-1 | CASSPQTSGLPTGKGEQYF
TRBJ2-1 | TRBV2 | CASSARLAGVYEQFF
TRBJ1-3 | TRBV29-1 | CSVSFTTSSSGNTIYF
TRBJ1-1 | TRBV11-2 | CASSSQGLATEAFF
TRBJ2-3 | TRBV19 | CASSIQRGDSYTDTQYF
TRBJ1-5 | TRBV6-5 | CASRRQGGQPQHF
TRBJ1-1 | TRBV18 | CASSPTGTTEAFF
TRBJ1-2 | TRBV18 | CASSLPGTGVDGYTF
TRBJ2-1 | TRBV7-6 | CASSLFRGNEQFF
TRBJ2-3 | TRBV15 | CATSRDFGRGPRRDTQYF
TRBJ2-5 | TRBV2 | CASSAVEQETQYF
TRBJ1-6 | TRBV6-1 | CASSEAPTGIYNSPLHF
TRBJ2-3 | TRBV4-2 | CASSQVATDTQYF
TRBJ2-5 | TRBV11-3 | CASSLGSASGGWETQYF
TRBJ1-2 | TRBV5-4 | CASSSSPGVYGYTF
TRBJ2-3 | TRBV19 | CASSIRDTQYF
TRBJ1-1 | TRBV10-3 | CAISETRQGAEAFF
TRBJ2-3 | TRBV2 | CASSRVPGLAGAVSGTDTQYF
TRBJ2-3 | TRBV28 | CASSRGGKPSTDTQYF
TRBJ1-3 | TRBV6-5 | CASSYFPTGSGNTIYF
TRBJ2-1 | TRBV29-1 | CSASTGRAHNEQFF
TRBJ2-1 | TRBV6-6 | CASDRDSNHNEQFF
TRBJ2-7 | TRBV28 | CASSSTGQAYEQYF
TRBJ1-2 | TRBV7-2 | CASSLLGGANYGYTF
TRBJ2-7 | TRBV28 | CASRSSGNTYEQYF
TRBJ2-7 | TRBV7-2 | CASRGPGGGSSYEQYF
TRBJ2-7 | TRBV5-4 | CASSLDQRSSYEQYF
TRBJ1-2 | TRBV28 | CASSLTGWNGYTF
TRBJ1-2 | TRBV4-2 | CASSQEVIAGGNYGYTF
TRBJ1-1 | TRBV19 | CASSTFYSPPNTEAFF
TRBJ1-2 | TRBV9 | CASSAEGTARNYGYTF
TRBJ2-5 | TRBV7-6 | CASSPLAGARETQYF
TRBJ2-1 | TRBV7-3 | CASSSAGGYNEQFF
TRBJ2-7 | TRBV19 | CASSSGTGSYEQYF
TRBJ2-3 | TRBV18 | CASSPIANVADTQYF
TRBJ2-3 | TRBV5-6 | CASSLEAGDTQYF
TRBJ1-1 | TRBV18 | CASSETGTNTEAFF
TRBJ1-5 | TRBV2 | CASSSTELNQPQHF
. | TRBV5-6 | CASSLPGAGEQYF
TRBJ2-3 | TRBV9 | CASSVGAGSTDTQYF
TRBJ2-7 | TRBV27 | CASGQLAGGPSYEQYF
TRBJ2-1 | TRBV7-2 | CASSPTITSYNEQFF
TRBJ1-1 | TRBV14 | CASSQDPVTEAFF
TRBJ1-6 | TRBV15 | CATSLGQNSPLHF